The 27 T cell receptor beta chains given below trace back to one sample, sequenced in a study of blood T cell repertoires in COVID-19. TCRdb keeps only in-frame clones here, not all; method: immunoSEQ multiplex PCR. The sample records more than 150,000 clones, over 70% being singletons. Sequencing was carried out using PBMCs or T cells enriched from blood (not recorded which). The receptors derive from a man aged 55 to 70 who had been exposed to COVID-19.

The chain has TRBV7-6 and TRBJ2-3; 10 bases map to TRBD2. The germline V gene has CDR1 SGHVS and CDR2 FNYEAQ. V gave up 0 bases and J gave up 13 bases; unmatched junction bases: 7. The length of the CDR3 is 14 residues. The CDR3 sequence is CASSLASAGGPKYF. CDR3 nucleotides: TGTGCCAGCAGCTTAGCTTCAGCGGGAGGGCCCAAGTATTTT.

This chain uses TRBV9 with TRBJ2-7, with 9 bases fitting TRBD2. CDR3 length: 16 residues. After removal of 0 bases from V and 2 bases from J, the junction contained 6 bases not matched to a gene. In germline, CDR1 is SGDLS, CDR2 YYNGEE. DNA for the CDR3: TGTGCCAGCAGCGTAGCAGGACTAGCGACCCCCTACGAGCAGTACTTC. It specifies CASSVAGLATPYEQYF.

The chain carries TRBV19 and TRBJ1-4; D unclear. CDR1 and CDR2 from the germline V gene are LNHDA and SQIVND (reference sequence). This CDR3 region has 14 residues. V was clipped by 3 bases and J by 0 bases, with 5 bases between them. CDR3 nucleotides: TGTGCCAGTAGTATTATAACAACTAATGAAAAACTGTTTTTT. Translated: CASSIITTNEKLFF.

As DNA, the CDR3 is TGTGCCAGCAGTTTGCAGACAGGGGGACTCACCTACGAGCAGTACTTC. Translated: CASSLQTGGLTYEQYF. The chain couples TRBV27 to TRBJ2-7; 9 bases map to TRBD1. CDR3 length: 16 residues. V dropped 3 bases and J dropped 2; count of bases not matched to a gene: 8. Germline V gives CDR1 MNHEY, CDR2 SMNVEV (reference sequence).

This clone has a count of ten or more. This sequence joins TRBV7-9 and TRBJ2-2; 8 nucleotides agree with TRBD1. The CDR3 consists of 16 residues. Looked up from germline, CDR1 is SEHNR and CDR2 is FQNEAQ (reference sequence). The junction had 5 bases not matched to a gene; V was cut back by 2 bases and J by 3 bases. The CDR3 here is CASSLRTGMDTGELFF. Written as DNA, the CDR3 is TGTGCCAGCAGCTTAAGGACAGGGATGGACACCGGGGAGCTGTTTTTT.

V usage is TRBV10-3 and J usage is TRBJ1-1; TRBD1 is a possible D gene (5 bases). The length of the CDR3 is 14 residues. V was pared by 7 bases and J by 3 bases, with 15 bases between. The V gene's germline CDR1 is ENHRY and CDR2 SYGVKD. CDR3 sequence reads: CAIKGLNGDTEAFF. As DNA, the CDR3 is TGTGCCATCAAGGGGCTGAATGGGGACACTGAAGCTTTCTTT.

V gene TRBV27 combines with J gene TRBJ1-2; 7 nucleotides agree with TRBD1. CDR1 and CDR2 from the germline V gene are MNHEY and SMNVEV (reference sequence). J was trimmed by 8 bases and V by 5 bases; bases with no gene match: 8. The CDR3 runs 13 residues. CDR3 bases: TGTGCCAGCAGTGTCACAGGGGTAGGAGGCTACACCTTC. Translation gives CASSVTGVGGYTF.

This chain links TRBV7-9 with TRBJ2-7; 7 bases align to TRBD1. Germline loops: CDR1 SEHNR, CDR2 FQNEAQ (reference sequence). Germline trimming cut 0 bases from V and 3 bases from J; bases unmatched to any gene: 2. The CDR3 spans 14 residues. This chain's CDR3 is CASSLAGGGYEQYF. The CDR3 region has the DNA TGTGCCAGCAGCTTAGCAGGGGGCGGCTACGAGCAGTACTTC.

The count of this clone is one. The J gene is TRBJ2-7, the V gene TRBV28; D unclear. CDR1 is MDHEN and CDR2 is SYDVKM in the germline V gene. The CDR3 contains 11 residues. The V end was cut by 5 bases, the J end by 4 bases, with 6 bases between. CDR3 in DNA: TGTGCCAGCAGTGATAGTTACGAGCAGTACTTC. This gives the protein CASSDSYEQYF.

The genes are TRBV9 and TRBJ2-3, with 7 bases lining up with TRBD2. This CDR3 region has 14 residues. Germline-derived CDR1 and CDR2 are SGDLS and YYNGEE. V lost 3 bases to trimming and J lost 5 bases; unmatched junction nucleotides: 6. The CDR3 bases are TGTGCCAGCAGCGCACTAGCGAGGTTAGATACGCAGTATTTT. Translation: CASSALARLDTQYF.

The V gene is TRBV7-9, the J gene TRBJ2-5, with 15 positions matching TRBD2. Germline CDR1 reads SEHNR; CDR2 reads FQNEAQ (reference sequence). The J segment lost 5 bases and the V segment lost 5 bases, leaving 12 bases of the junction unmatched. The CDR3 runs 18 residues. The chain's CDR3 is CASSPGLAGGLLYETQYF. The CDR3 bases are TGTGCCAGCAGCCCAGGACTAGCGGGAGGGTTGTTGTACGAGACCCAGTACTTC.

This clone was seen a few times. The gene calls are TRBV4-3 and TRBJ2-2; 15 bases are a match to TRBD2. V gave up 0 bases and J gave up 13 bases; unmatched junction bases: 6. Germline CDR1 and CDR2: LGHNA and YSLEER. This CDR3 has 16 residues. CDR3 in amino acids: CASSQDGLAGGGALFF. The CDR3 bases are TGCGCCAGCAGCCAAGACGGACTAGCGGGAGGGGGTGCGCTGTTTTTT.

The chain links TRBV27 to TRBJ1-3; D is unresolved. Per germline, CDR1 MNHEY and CDR2 SMNVEV (reference sequence). The CDR3 is made up of 14 amino acids. V lost 8 bases and J 1 base, leaving 12 bases between the germline ends. The CDR3 reads CASRPGISGNTIYF. In DNA, the CDR3 is TGTGCCAGCCGCCCCGGGATATCTGGAAACACCATATATTTT.

The CDR3 coding sequence is TGTGCCAGCTCACCAGTCGAGGCTCAGCCCCAGCATTTT. This sequence encodes CASSPVEAQPQHF. This chain links TRBV18 with TRBJ1-5; no firm D call. Germline V CDR1 and CDR2: KGHSH, LQKENI. The CDR3 runs to 13 residues. The ends were cut back, 2 bases at V and 6 bases at J, with 8 bases in the middle.

V is TRBV11-3 and J is TRBJ2-3; a weak D match, TRBD1 (6 bases). V lost 1 base and J 0 bases, leaving 8 bases between the germline ends. The germline V gene has CDR1 SGHNT and CDR2 YENEEA. The CDR3 covers 15 residues. CDR3 DNA: TGTGCCAGCAGCTTAGGGACAGATAGCACAGATACGCAGTATTTT. It translates to CASSLGTDSTDTQYF.

This clone appeared a single time. V is TRBV6-4 and J is TRBJ1-2; TRBD1 aligns across 9 bases. Germline trimming cut 5 bases from V and 5 bases from J; bases unmatched to any gene: 3. Germline CDR1 and CDR2: MRHNA and SNTAGT. This CDR3 region has 13 residues. This CDR3 is CASSPDRGYGYTF. CDR3 DNA: TGTGCCAGCAGTCCGGACAGGGGATATGGCTACACCTTC.

This clone was seen a few times. This sample includes further DNA sequences coding for the same CDR3. The chain employs TRBV30 and TRBJ1-5; D is perhaps TRBD1 (5 bases). CDR1 is GTSNPN, CDR2 SVGIG, per germline (reference sequence). The CDR3 sequence is 13 residues long. Trimming removed 2 bases at V and 5 bases at J, with 10 bases between. The CDR3 spells CAWSLGRDQPQHF. Here the CDR3 DNA reads TGTGCCTGGAGTTTGGGGCGAGATCAGCCCCAGCATTTT.

This clone occurred a few times. The genes are TRBV2 and TRBJ1-2, with 9 nucleotides matching TRBD1. V lost 5 bases to trimming and J lost 7 bases; unmatched junction nucleotides: 2. This CDR3 has 12 residues. In germline, CDR1 is SNHLY, CDR2 FYNNEI. The CDR3 protein is CASSTGGSGYTF. CDR3 DNA: TGTGCCAGCAGTACAGGGGGCAGTGGCTACACCTTC.

This clone occurred a few times. CDR3 sequence reads: CASSANSQGAYSPLHF. The CDR3 DNA reads as TGTGCCAGCAGTGCCAATAGCCAGGGGGCCTATTCACCCCTCCACTTT. The chain uses TRBV25-1 and TRBJ1-6, with 8 bases aligning to TRBD1. The V gene end was trimmed by 4 bases and the J gene end by 8 bases; junction bases not matched to a gene: 10. The CDR3 runs 16 residues. The germline V gene encodes CDR1 MGHDK and CDR2 SYGVNS. The entire variable domain, with the rest obtained from reference TRBV25-1 and TRBJ1-6, is as follows: EADIYQTPRYLVIGTGKKITLECSQTMGHDKMYWYQQDPGMELHLIHYSYGVNSTEKGDLSSESTVSRIRTEHFPLTLESARPSHTSQYLCASSANSQGAYSPLHFGNGTRLTVT.

This clone was recorded once. The chain's CDR3 is CASSQVPLRGYTF. DNA of the CDR3: TGTGCCAGCAGCCAAGTCCCCCTCCGGGGCTACACCTTC. The rearrangement uses TRBV14 and TRBJ1-2; D is undetermined. Trimming cost V 1 base and J 8 bases, with 11 bases left between them. The CDR3 consists of 13 residues. Germline CDR1 and CDR2: SGHDN and FVKESK. Looking up the rest from reference TRBV14 and TRBJ1-2 gives the full variable domain: EAGVTQFPSHSVIEKGQTVTLRCDPISGHDNLYWYRRVMGKEIKFLLHFVKESKQDESGMPNNRFLAERTGGTYSTLKVQPAELEDSGVYFCASSQVPLRGYTFGSGTRLTVV.

A note on this clone: The junction departs from germline at one end; a sequencing error may be responsible. This sequence joins TRBV5-1 and TRBJ2-2; possible D gene TRBD2, 6 bases. The CDR3 is 15 residues long. Germline CDR1 is SGHRS and CDR2 is YFSETQ. The CDR3 nucleotides read TGCGCCAGCAGCTCTGGTGGGGGGAACTCCGGGGAGCTGTTTTTT. Amino acids: CASSSGGGNSGELFF.

The chain combines TRBV7-3 with TRBJ2-2; 9 positions agree with TRBD2. V lost 1 base to trimming and J lost 9 bases; unmatched junction nucleotides: 9. CDR1 is SGHTA, CDR2 FQGTGA, per germline. The CDR3 sequence is 16 residues long. CDR3 region: CASSLNLAGRFRELFF. The CDR3 nucleotides read TGTGCCAGCAGCTTAAATCTAGCGGGAAGGTTTCGGGAGCTGTTTTTT.

The rearrangement uses TRBV9 and TRBJ1-4; D is possibly TRBD1 (5 bases). The V gene's germline CDR1 is SGDLS and CDR2 YYNGEE. Trimming cost V 4 bases and J 5 bases, with 18 bases left between them. The CDR3 contains 16 residues. The DNA for the CDR3 is TGTGCCAGCAGCCCAATAGGGGCGGCTCTAAATGAAAAACTGTTTTTT. Its protein is CASSPIGAALNEKLFF.

CDR3 coding DNA: TGCGCCAGCAGCCTACGACAGGATGGCAATCAGCCCCAGCATTTT. As protein: CASSLRQDGNQPQHF. This chain connects TRBV5-1 to TRBJ1-5, with D perhaps matching TRBD1 (6 bases). Germline V CDR1 and CDR2: SGHRS, YFSETQ. Trimming cost V 4 bases and J 2 bases, with 13 bases left between them. The CDR3 has 15 amino acids.

This clone was counted only a few times. V gene TRBV5-1 combines with J gene TRBJ1-1, with D unclear. The CDR3 runs to 13 residues. Germline V CDR1 and CDR2: SGHRS, YFSETQ. Trimming removed 4 bases at V and 3 bases at J, with 10 bases between. The DNA of the CDR3 is TGCGCCAGCAGCGAAGTACTCGACACTGAAGCTTTCTTT. As protein: CASSEVLDTEAFF.

A few counts support this clone. The rearrangement uses TRBV28 and TRBJ2-1; D might be TRBD1 (6 bases). This CDR3 is built from 12 residues. CDR1 and CDR2 from the germline V gene are MDHEN and SYDVKM. The germline V and J ends were trimmed by 5 bases and 9 bases, with 11 bases remaining between them. In DNA form, the CDR3 reads TGTGCCAGCAGTCCCTTACAGGGTGAGCAGTTCTTC. It specifies CASSPLQGEQFF.

V is TRBV6-5 and J is TRBJ2-7; 7 bases agree with TRBD2. J lost 2 bases, V lost 0 bases, and 4 bases had no gene match. The CDR3 is made up of 15 amino acids. Germline CDR1 reads MNHEY; CDR2 reads SVGAGI. Here the CDR3 reads CASSYSQRDPYEQYF. The DNA of the CDR3 is TGTGCCAGCAGTTACTCTCAGCGGGATCCCTACGAGCAGTACTTC.